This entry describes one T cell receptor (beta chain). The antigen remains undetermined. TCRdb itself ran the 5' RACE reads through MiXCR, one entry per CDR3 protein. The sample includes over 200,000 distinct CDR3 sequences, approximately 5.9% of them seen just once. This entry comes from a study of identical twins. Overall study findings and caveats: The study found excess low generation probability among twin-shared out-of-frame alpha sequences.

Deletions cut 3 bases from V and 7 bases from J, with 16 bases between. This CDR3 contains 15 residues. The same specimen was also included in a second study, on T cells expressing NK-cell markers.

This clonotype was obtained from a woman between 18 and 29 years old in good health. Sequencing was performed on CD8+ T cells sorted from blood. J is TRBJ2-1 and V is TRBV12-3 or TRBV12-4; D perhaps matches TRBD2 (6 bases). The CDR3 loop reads CASSFSVWAGNEQFF. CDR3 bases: TGTGCCAGCAGTTTCTCGGTCTGGGCGGGGAATGAGCAGTTCTTC.